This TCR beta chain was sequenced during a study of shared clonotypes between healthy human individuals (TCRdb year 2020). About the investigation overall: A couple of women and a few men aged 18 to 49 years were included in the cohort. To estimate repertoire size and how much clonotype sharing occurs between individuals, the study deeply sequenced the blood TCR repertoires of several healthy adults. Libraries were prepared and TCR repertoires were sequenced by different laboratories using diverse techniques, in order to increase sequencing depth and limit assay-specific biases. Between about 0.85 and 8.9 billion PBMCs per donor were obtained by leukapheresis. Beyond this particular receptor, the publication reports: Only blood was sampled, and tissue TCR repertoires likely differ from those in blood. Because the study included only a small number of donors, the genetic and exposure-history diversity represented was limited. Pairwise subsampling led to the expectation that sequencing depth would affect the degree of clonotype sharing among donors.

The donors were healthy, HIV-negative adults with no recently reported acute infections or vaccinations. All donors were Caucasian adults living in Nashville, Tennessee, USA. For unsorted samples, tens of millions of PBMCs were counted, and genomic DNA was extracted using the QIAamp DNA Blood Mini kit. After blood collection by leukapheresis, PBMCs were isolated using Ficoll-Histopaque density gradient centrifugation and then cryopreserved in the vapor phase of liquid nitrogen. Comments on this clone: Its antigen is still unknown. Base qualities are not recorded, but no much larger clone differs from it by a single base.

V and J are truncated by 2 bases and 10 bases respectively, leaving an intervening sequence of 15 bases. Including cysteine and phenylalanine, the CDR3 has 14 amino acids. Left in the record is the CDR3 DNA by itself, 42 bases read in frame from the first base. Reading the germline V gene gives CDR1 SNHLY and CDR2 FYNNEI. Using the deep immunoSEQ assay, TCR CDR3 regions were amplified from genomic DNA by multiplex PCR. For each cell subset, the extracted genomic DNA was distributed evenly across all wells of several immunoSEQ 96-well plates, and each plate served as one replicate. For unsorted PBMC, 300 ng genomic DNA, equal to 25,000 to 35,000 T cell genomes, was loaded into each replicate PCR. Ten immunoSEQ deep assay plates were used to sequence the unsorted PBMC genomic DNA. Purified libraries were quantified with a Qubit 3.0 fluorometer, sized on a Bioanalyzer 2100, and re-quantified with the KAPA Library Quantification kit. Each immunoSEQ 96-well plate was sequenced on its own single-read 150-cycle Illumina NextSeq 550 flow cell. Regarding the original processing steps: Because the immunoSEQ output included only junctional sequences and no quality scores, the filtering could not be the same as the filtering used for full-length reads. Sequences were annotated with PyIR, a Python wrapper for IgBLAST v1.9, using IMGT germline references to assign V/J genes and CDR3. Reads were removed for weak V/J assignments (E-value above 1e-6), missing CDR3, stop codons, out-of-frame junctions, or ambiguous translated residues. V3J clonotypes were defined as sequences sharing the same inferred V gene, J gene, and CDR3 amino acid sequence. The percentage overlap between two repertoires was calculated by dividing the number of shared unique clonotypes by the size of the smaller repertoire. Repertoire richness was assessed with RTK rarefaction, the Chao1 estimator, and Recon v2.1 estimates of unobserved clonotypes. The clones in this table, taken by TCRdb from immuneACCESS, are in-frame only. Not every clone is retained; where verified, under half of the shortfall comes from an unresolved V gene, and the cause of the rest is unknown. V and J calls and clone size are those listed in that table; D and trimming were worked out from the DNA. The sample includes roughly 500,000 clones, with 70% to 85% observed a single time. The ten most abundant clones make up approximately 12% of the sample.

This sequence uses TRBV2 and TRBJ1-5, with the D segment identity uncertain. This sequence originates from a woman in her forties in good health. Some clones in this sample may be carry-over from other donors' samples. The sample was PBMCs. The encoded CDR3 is CASSEITGSDPQHF. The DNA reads TGTGCCAGCAGTGAAATCACCGGGTCAGACCCCCAGCATTTT.